These 17 T cell receptor beta chains were all obtained from the same sample, sequenced in a study of tissue T cells after allogeneic stem cell transplantation. The table came from immunoSEQ multiplex PCR; TCRdb's copy has only in-frame clones and leaves some out. This table holds thousands of clones, approximately 60% found once. The sequences come from tissue from the jejunum, collected at autopsy. The source is a male donor aged 60 or older with lung cancer.

This clone was seen a few times. J is TRBJ1-5 and V is TRBV7-2; 9 nucleotides align to TRBD1. The CDR3 has 15 residues. Germline CDR1 SGHTA, CDR2 FQGNSA. After removal of 5 bases from V and 6 bases from J, the junction contained 8 bases not matched to a gene. CDR3 sequence reads: CASSTRTGVFQPQHF. CDR3 nucleotides: TGTGCCAGCAGCACCAGGACAGGGGTATTTCAGCCCCAGCATTTT.

This chain uses TRBV28 with TRBJ2-1; D gene unclear. The V end lost 7 bases, the J end lost 2 bases, and 12 bases lay between the germline ends. Germline V gives CDR1 MDHEN, CDR2 SYDVKM. CDR3 length: 14 residues. CDR3 nucleotide sequence: TGTGCCAGCAAGAGGATCGGCACCTACAATGAGCAGTTCTTC. Its protein is CASKRIGTYNEQFF.

This chain joins TRBV7-2 and TRBJ2-3; TRBD2 agrees at 8 bases. The CDR3 consists of 16 residues. The germline V gene encodes CDR1 SGHTA and CDR2 FQGNSA. V dropped 5 bases and J dropped 5; count of bases not matched to a gene: 12. The CDR3 coding sequence is TGTGCCAGCAGCGAATTAGCGGGGAGCCCTTTAGATACGCAGTATTTT. Translation: CASSELAGSPLDTQYF.

The V and J genes are TRBV5-1 and TRBJ2-5, with TRBD2 matching 7 bases. Germline V gene data show CDR1 as SGHRS and CDR2 as YFSETQ. The CDR3 is 16 amino acids. J was trimmed by 1 base and V by 2 bases; bases with no gene match: 8. The CDR3 region is CASSLAGTPTQETQYF. DNA for the CDR3: TGCGCCAGCAGCTTAGCGGGGACTCCAACCCAAGAGACCCAGTACTTC. The whole variable domain, remainder taken from reference TRBV5-1 and TRBJ2-5, is KAGVTQTPRYLIKTRGQQVTLSCSPISGHRSVSWYQQTPGQGLQFLFEYFSETQRNKGNFPGRFSGRQFSNSRSEMNVSTLELGDSALYLCASSLAGTPTQETQYFGPGTRLLVL.

The rearrangement uses TRBV19 and TRBJ2-1; D gene ambiguous. The V end was cut by 10 bases, the J end by 5 bases, with 18 bases between. CDR3 size: 14 residues. Germline V gives CDR1 LNHDA, CDR2 SQIVND (reference sequence). CDR3 sequence: CATIEHGVNNEQFF. CDR3 bases: TGTGCCACCATCGAGCACGGAGTTAACAATGAGCAGTTCTTC.

This rearrangement joins TRBV15 to TRBJ2-7; TRBD2 matches at 13 bases. In germline, CDR1 is LNHNV, CDR2 YYDKDF (reference sequence). The CDR3 length is 17 residues. J was trimmed by 8 bases and V by 4 bases; bases with no gene match: 14. DNA of the CDR3: TGTGCCACCAGCACCCACTTCGGACTAGCGGGAGAAGGGAAGCAGTACTTC. Its protein is CATSTHFGLAGEGKQYF.

The V and J genes are TRBV4-3 and TRBJ2-4; D ambiguous. Trimming took 1 base from V and 5 from J, leaving 6 bases between them. CDR3 length: 13 residues. Per the germline V gene, CDR1 is LGHNA and CDR2 is YSLEER. CDR3 sequence reads: CASSQGRQNIQYF. The CDR3 bases are TGCGCCAGCAGCCAAGGACGGCAAAACATTCAGTACTTC.

The V gene is TRBV5-1, the J gene TRBJ2-3; D possibly corresponds to TRBD2 (6 bases). V lost 4 bases to trimming and J lost 4 bases, with 13 bases between them. The CDR3 has 14 residues. Germline loops: CDR1 SGHRS, CDR2 YFSETQ. CDR3 sequence (DNA): TGCGCCAGCAGCGGGACCCCGGGGGCAGATACGCAGTATTTT. Protein sequence: CASSGTPGADTQYF.

The genes are TRBV4-3 and TRBJ1-1; D not certain. V lost 5 bases, J lost 11 bases, and 21 bases lay in between. The germline CDR1 and CDR2 sequences are LGHNA and YSLEER. The CDR3 is 14 amino acids. The CDR3 spells CASSSAALAVGAFF. The CDR3 region has the DNA TGCGCCAGCAGCAGCGCCGCCCTAGCGGTAGGGGCTTTCTTT.

The chain uses TRBV28 and TRBJ2-1; perhaps TRBD1 as D (5 bases). Trimming cost V 5 bases and J 4 bases, with 18 bases left between them. Germline CDR1 is MDHEN and CDR2 is SYDVKM. The CDR3 is made up of 16 amino acids. The CDR3 nucleotides are TGTGCCAGCAGTACCCACAGGATTAAGATTTACAATGAGCAGTTCTTC. Its protein product is CASSTHRIKIYNEQFF.

The CDR3 sequence: CASREGLAGVEQYF. The DNA of the CDR3 is TGTGCCAGCAGAGAGGGACTAGCGGGAGTCGAGCAGTACTTC. The chain joins TRBV2 to TRBJ2-7; 14 positions match TRBD2. Germline CDR1 is SNHLY and CDR2 is FYNNEI. CDR3 length: 14 residues. V dropped 6 bases and J dropped 6; count of bases not matched to a gene: 4. The full variable domain, its missing parts supplied by reference TRBV2 and TRBJ2-7, is EPEVTQTPSHQVTQMGQEVILRCVPISNHLYFYWYRQILGQKVEFLVSFYNNEISEKSEIFDDQFSVERPDGSNFTLKIRSTKLEDSAMYFCASREGLAGVEQYFGPGTRLTVT.

The rearrangement uses TRBV3-1 (or the pseudogene TRBV3-2) and TRBJ2-1; possibly TRBD1 or TRBD2 for D (6 bases each). The CDR3 is 17 amino acids. The germline gives CDR1 LGHDT, CDR2 YNNKEL (reference sequence). The V and J ends lost 1 base and 1 base respectively, with 14 bases between them. CDR3 nucleotide sequence: TGTGCCAGCAGCCAAGTTAGGGGGGACTCTTCCTACAATGAGCAGTTCTTC. Protein: CASSQVRGDSSYNEQFF.

The rearrangement uses TRBV7-9 and TRBJ2-7; TRBD2 agrees at 9 bases. The V gene's germline CDR1 is SEHNR and CDR2 FQNEAQ (reference sequence). Trimming cost V 2 bases and J 6 bases; bases outside gene matches: 8. This CDR3 has 15 amino acids. The CDR3 spells CASSLIVSGGIEQYF. In DNA form, the CDR3 reads TGTGCCAGCAGCTTAATTGTGAGCGGGGGGATCGAGCAGTACTTC.

The chain couples TRBV30 to TRBJ2-3, with 7 positions matching TRBD1. Germline-derived CDR1 and CDR2 are GTSNPN and SVGIG (reference sequence). With V trimmed by 0 bases and J by 3 bases, 6 bases remained unmatched. This CDR3 has 15 residues. The chain's CDR3 is CAWSVGQGDTDTQYF. CDR3 DNA sequence: TGTGCCTGGAGTGTAGGGCAGGGGGATACAGATACGCAGTATTTT.

In its sample, this clone ranks as medium-sized. CDR3 DNA sequence: TGTGCCAGCAGCCAAGATCTGGCTAGCGGGAGGGGAGAGCAGTTCTTC. Translated: CASSQDLASGRGEQFF. The V call is TRBV4-2, the J call TRBJ2-1; 12 bases map to TRBD2. V dropped 0 bases and J dropped 10; count of bases not matched to a gene: 7. The CDR3 totals 16 residues. Germline CDR1 is LGHNA and CDR2 is YNFKEQ.

The V call is TRBV7-2, the J call TRBJ2-1, with a weak D call TRBD2 (5 bases). The CDR3 has 15 amino acids. Trimming took off 5 bases at V and 6 bases at J, with 17 bases between the two ends. Germline CDR1 SGHTA, CDR2 FQGNSA. CDR3 sequence: CASSPSRWVSNEQFF. For the CDR3, the DNA is TGTGCCAGCAGCCCTAGCCGGTGGGTTTCCAATGAGCAGTTCTTC.

V gene TRBV2 combines with J gene TRBJ1-2, with unresolved D. The CDR3 is made up of 12 amino acids. Germline CDR1 is SNHLY and CDR2 is FYNNEI. V was clipped by 6 bases and J by 5 bases, with 10 bases between them. This CDR3 reads CASRNDRYGYTF. The CDR3 DNA follows: TGTGCCAGCAGAAACGACCGGTATGGCTACACCTTC.